The rows below give T cell receptor beta chains drawn from one sample of a study of vaccination and CD4 T cells after COVID-19. Antigens for these TCRs are unknown. One entry per CDR3 protein results from TCRdb running MiXCR on the PCR reads. The table has several thousand distinct CDR3 sequences, approximately 35% seen once. The material sequenced was CD4+ T cells from blood, cultured in vitro. The receptor set was obtained from a human donor in good health. Both conserved end residues are part of each CDR3. D genes are given only for firm matches. Size values are once, few and many counts, or a class for expanded clones, and some rows have none.

j_call,v_call,d_call,clone_size,cdr3_nt,cdr3_aa
TRBJ1-6,TRBV18,.,few,TGTGCCAGCTCACGACAACAGGCTAGCTCCTATAATTCACCCCTCCACTTT,CASSRQQASSYNSPLHF
TRBJ1-5,TRBV19,.,.,TGTGCCAGTAGTACGACAAGAGATCAGCCCCAGCATTTT,CASSTTRDQPQHF
TRBJ1-2,TRBV6-1,TRBD1,.,TGTGCCAGCACCACTCTGGACAGGAACTATGGCTACACCTTC,CASTTLDRNYGYTF
TRBJ2-3,TRBV24-1,.,.,TGTGCCACCAGTGATGCCTCGGGGTCGGATACGCAGTATTTT,CATSDASGSDTQYF
TRBJ1-2,TRBV11-1,TRBD1,few,TGTGCCAGCAGCTTACGTGCCTTAACAGGGGGAAGCACCTTGAACTATGGCTACACCTTC,CASSLRALTGGSTLNYGYTF
TRBJ2-3,TRBV30,TRBD2,few,TGTGCCTGGAGCCATGGACTAGCGGAAACAGATACGCAGTATTTT,CAWSHGLAETDTQYF
TRBJ1-2,TRBV6-5,.,few,TGTGCCAGCAGTTACTTAAGGGAGGGGCCCTATGGCTACACCTTC,CASSYLREGPYGYTF
TRBJ2-5,TRBV7-8,.,medium-sized,TGTGCCAGCAGACTAGGGGTGGGGGAGACCCAGTACTTC,CASRLGVGETQYF
TRBJ2-7,TRBV20-1,.,.,TGCAGTGCTAGGAGGGACCGGGCCTACGAGCAGTACTTC,CSARRDRAYEQYF
TRBJ2-3,TRBV25-1,TRBD2,.,TGTGCCAGTTCCCCCCAGTTAGCGGGGACCACAGATACGCAGTATTTT,CASSPQLAGTTDTQYF
TRBJ1-2,TRBV5-6,.,.,TGTGCCAGCAGCTTAGGGACACCCTATGGCTACACCTTC,CASSLGTPYGYTF
TRBJ1-2,TRBV12-3/TRBV12-4,.,.,TGTGCCAGCAGACCTACGACGGGAACTGGCTACACCTTC,CASRPTTGTGYTF
TRBJ2-3,TRBV19,TRBD2,.,TGTGCCAGTACCGGACCGGGACTAGCGGGGGGCCTTCGGGATACGCAGTATTTT,CASTGPGLAGGLRDTQYF
TRBJ2-7,TRBV7-3,TRBD1,large,TGTGCCAGCAGCTTAAGTTCCTGGACAGGGGACGAGCAGTACTTC,CASSLSSWTGDEQYF